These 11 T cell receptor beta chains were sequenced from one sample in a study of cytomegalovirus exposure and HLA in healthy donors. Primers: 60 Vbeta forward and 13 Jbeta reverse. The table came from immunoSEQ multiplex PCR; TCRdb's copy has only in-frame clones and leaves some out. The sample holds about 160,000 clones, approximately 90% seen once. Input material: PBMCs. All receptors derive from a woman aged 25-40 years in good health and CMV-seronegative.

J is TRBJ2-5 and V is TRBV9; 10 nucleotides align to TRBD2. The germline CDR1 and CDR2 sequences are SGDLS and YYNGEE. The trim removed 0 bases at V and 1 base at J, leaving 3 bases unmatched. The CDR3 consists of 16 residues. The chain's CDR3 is CASSVEASGSQETQYF. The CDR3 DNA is TGTGCCAGCAGCGTAGAGGCTAGCGGGAGCCAAGAGACCCAGTACTTC.

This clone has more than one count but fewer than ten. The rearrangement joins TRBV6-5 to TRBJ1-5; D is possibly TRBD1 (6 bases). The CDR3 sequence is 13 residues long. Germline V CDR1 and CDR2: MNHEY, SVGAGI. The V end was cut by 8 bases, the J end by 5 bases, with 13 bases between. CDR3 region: CASGGGGHQPQHF. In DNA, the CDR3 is TGTGCCAGCGGAGGGGGGGGACATCAGCCCCAGCATTTT.

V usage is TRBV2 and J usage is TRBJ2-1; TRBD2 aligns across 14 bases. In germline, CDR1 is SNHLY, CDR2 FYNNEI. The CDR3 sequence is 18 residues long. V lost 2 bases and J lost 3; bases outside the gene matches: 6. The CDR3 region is CASSERRLAGGHYNEQFF. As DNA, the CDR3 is TGTGCCAGCAGTGAACGTCGACTAGCGGGGGGGCACTACAATGAGCAGTTCTTC.

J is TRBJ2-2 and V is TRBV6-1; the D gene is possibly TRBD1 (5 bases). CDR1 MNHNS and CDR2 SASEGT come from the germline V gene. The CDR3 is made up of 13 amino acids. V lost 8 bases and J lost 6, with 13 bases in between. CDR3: CASWGRNSGELFF. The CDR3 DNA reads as TGTGCCAGCTGGGGCCGTAACTCCGGGGAGCTGTTTTTT.

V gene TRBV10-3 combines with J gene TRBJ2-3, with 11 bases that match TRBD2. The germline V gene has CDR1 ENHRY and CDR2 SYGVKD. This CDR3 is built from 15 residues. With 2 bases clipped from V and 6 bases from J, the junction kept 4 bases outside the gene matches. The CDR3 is CAISEPTSGADTQYF. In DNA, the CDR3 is TGTGCCATCAGTGAGCCGACTAGCGGGGCGGATACGCAGTATTTT.

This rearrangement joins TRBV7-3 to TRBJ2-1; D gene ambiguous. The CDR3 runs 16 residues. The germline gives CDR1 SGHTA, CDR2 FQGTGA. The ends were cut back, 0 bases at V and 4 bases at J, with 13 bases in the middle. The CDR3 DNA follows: TGTGCCAGCAGCTTAACGTTCCAGAAGTTTTACAATGAGCAGTTCTTC. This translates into CASSLTFQKFYNEQFF.

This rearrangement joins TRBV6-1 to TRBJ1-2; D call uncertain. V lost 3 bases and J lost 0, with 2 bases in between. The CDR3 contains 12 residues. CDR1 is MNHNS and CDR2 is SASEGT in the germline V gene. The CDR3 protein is CASSDSNYGYTF. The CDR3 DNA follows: TGTGCCAGCAGTGACTCTAACTATGGCTACACCTTC.

CDR3 in DNA: TGTGCCAGCAGCCCCGGTCGGGGGGCGAATTACGAGCAGTACTTC. Protein sequence: CASSPGRGANYEQYF. V usage is TRBV7-2 and J usage is TRBJ2-7; a possible D gene is TRBD2 (7 bases). Germline lookup yields CDR1 SGHTA and CDR2 FQGNSA. This CDR3 spans 15 amino acids. Trimming removed 5 bases from V and 4 bases from J, with 18 bases in between.

The CDR3, as DNA: TGCGCCAGCAGCCCAAACGGGATTAACTCCTACGAGCAGTACTTC. Amino acids: CASSPNGINSYEQYF. This chain uses TRBV4-1 with TRBJ2-7; maybe TRBD2 (5 bases). Germline V CDR1 and CDR2: MGHRA, YSYEKL. The CDR3 totals 15 residues. V lost 4 bases and J lost 0, with 13 bases in between.

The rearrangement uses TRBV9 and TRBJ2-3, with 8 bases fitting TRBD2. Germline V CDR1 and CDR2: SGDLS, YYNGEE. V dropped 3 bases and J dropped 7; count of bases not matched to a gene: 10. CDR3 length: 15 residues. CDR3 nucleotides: TGTGCCAGCAGCGCTCACACCCCGGGGGGGAATACGCAGTATTTT. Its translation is CASSAHTPGGNTQYF.

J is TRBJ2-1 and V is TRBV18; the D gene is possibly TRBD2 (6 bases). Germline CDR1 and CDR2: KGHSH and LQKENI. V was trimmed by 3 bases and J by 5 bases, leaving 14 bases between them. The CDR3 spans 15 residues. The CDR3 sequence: CASSPALAVNNEQFF. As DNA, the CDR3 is TGTGCCAGCTCACCGGCACTAGCCGTCAACAATGAGCAGTTCTTC.